These T cell receptor beta chains were read from a single sample in a study of blood T cell repertoires in COVID-19. Clones were sequenced by immunoSEQ multiplex PCR, and TCRdb holds only the in-frame ones, with some missing. The sample includes a few hundred thousand clones, around four fifths seen only once; the top ten take 3.5% to 5.5%. Sequences were obtained from peripheral blood. The receptor set was obtained from a man aged 55-75 years who had recovered from COVID-19. The CDR3 runs from the conserved cysteine through the conserved F or W. Each record gives: D gene, J gene, V gene, clone size, CDR3 protein, CDR3 DNA. D genes are given only for firm matches. The listing skips clone size in some rows; elsewhere it reads once, few, many or a size class.

>TRBD2|TRBJ2-1|TRBV19|-
CASSRWGLSNYNEQFF
TGTGCCAGTAGTCGATGGGGACTAAGTAACTACAATGAGCAGTTCTTC
>-|TRBJ2-2|TRBV5-4|-
CASSLGGGDTGELFF
TGTGCCAGCAGCTTGGGCGGAGGGGACACCGGGGAGCTGTTTTTT
>TRBD1|TRBJ1-6|TRBV9|-
CASSLGQGNNSPLHF
TGTGCCAGCAGCCTCGGACAGGGAAATAATTCACCCCTCCACTTT
>TRBD1|TRBJ2-5|TRBV5-1|-
CASSLVGTGGAETQYF
TGCGCCAGCAGCTTGGTTGGGACAGGGGGCGCGGAGACCCAGTACTTC
>-|TRBJ1-1|TRBV10-1|-
CASSEKEGNMNTEAFF
TGCGCCAGCAGTGAGAAGGAGGGAAATATGAACACTGAAGCTTTCTTT
>-|TRBJ1-4|TRBV19|-
CASRKGRGNEKLFF
TGTGCCAGTAGGAAGGGCAGGGGAAATGAAAAACTGTTTTTT
>TRBD1|TRBJ2-3|TRBV7-2|-
CASSPTRTGYADTQYF
TGTGCCAGCAGCCCGACCCGGACAGGGTATGCAGATACGCAGTATTTT
>-|TRBJ2-3|TRBV10-3|-
CAISAAADTQYF
TGTGCCATCAGTGCGGCGGCAGATACGCAGTATTTT
>TRBD1|TRBJ1-2|TRBV6-1|-
CASSEIGQGDGYTF
TGTGCCAGCAGTGAGATTGGACAGGGCGACGGCTACACCTTC
>TRBD2|TRBJ2-1|TRBV28|few
CASRVAGSSYNEQFF
TGTGCCAGCAGAGTAGCGGGGAGCTCCTACAATGAGCAGTTCTTC
>TRBD2|TRBJ2-3|TRBV11-3|-
CASSMGLAGEGDTQYF
TGTGCCAGCAGCATGGGACTAGCGGGGGAGGGAGATACGCAGTATTTT
>TRBD1|TRBJ1-3|TRBV2|once
CASSETRGTAGNTIYF
TGTGCCAGCAGTGAAACAAGAGGGACAGCTGGAAACACCATATATTTT
>-|TRBJ2-5|TRBV25-1|-
CASSESKPRAETQYF
TGTGCCAGCAGTGAATCGAAGCCCCGTGCAGAGACCCAGTACTTC
>TRBD1|TRBJ2-1|TRBV11-2|-
CASSLVGDRGIEQFF
TGTGCCAGCAGCTTAGTGGGGGACAGGGGTATTGAGCAGTTCTTC
>TRBD2|TRBJ2-2|TRBV12-5|-
CASGRQLAGVVGELFF
TGTGCTAGTGGCCGTCAACTAGCGGGAGTAGTCGGGGAGCTGTTTTTT
>-|TRBJ2-7|TRBV6-1|-
CASSEAIVGEQYF
TGTGCCAGCAGTGAAGCGATAGTCGGGGAGCAGTACTTC
>-|TRBJ1-3|TRBV6-1|-
CASSDRGFGNTIYF
TGTGCCAGCAGTGACAGGGGCTTCGGAAACACCATATATTTT
>TRBD1|TRBJ2-7|TRBV19|-
CASSPRDRGYEQYF
TGTGCCAGTAGTCCCCGGGACAGGGGCTACGAGCAGTACTTC
>TRBD1|TRBJ1-4|TRBV30|few
CAWSNRDRGRNEKLFF
TGTGCCTGGAGTAACCGGGACAGGGGAAGAAATGAAAAACTGTTTTTT
>TRBD1|TRBJ2-7|TRBV18|once
CASSTRDRGAEQYF
TGTGCCAGCTCAACCCGGGACAGGGGCGCGGAGCAGTACTTC
>TRBD1|TRBJ1-1|TRBV16|-
CASTLRRRTGGMHTEAFF
TGTGCCAGCACCCTACGAAGGAGGACAGGGGGTATGCACACTGAAGCTTTCTTT
>TRBD1|TRBJ1-2|TRBV28|-
CASSLPGGGFDYGYTF
TGTGCCAGCAGTTTACCAGGGGGTGGATTCGACTATGGCTACACCTTC
>TRBD2|TRBJ2-2|TRBV19|-
CASSRGLDTGELFF
TGTGCCAGTAGTAGGGGACTAGATACCGGGGAGCTGTTTTTT
>-|TRBJ1-4|TRBV2|-
CASSAQGNSNEKLFF
TGTGCCAGCAGTGCGCAGGGGAACTCTAATGAAAAACTGTTTTTT
>TRBD1|TRBJ2-7|TRBV6-5|-
CASRGTGRRYEQYF
TGTGCCAGCAGGGGGACAGGGAGGCGGTACGAGCAGTACTTC
>-|TRBJ2-7|TRBV21-1|-
CASSPLPTGTGDSYEQYF
TGTGCCAGCAGTCCTTTACCGACCGGGACAGGGGACTCCTACGAGCAGTACTTC
>TRBD2|TRBJ2-7|TRBV10-3|-
CAIRPSGLYEQYF
TGTGCCATCAGGCCTAGCGGGTTATACGAGCAGTACTTC
>-|TRBJ2-7|TRBV28|once
CASSSQTYEQYF
TGTGCCAGCAGTTCTCAGACCTACGAGCAGTACTTC
>TRBD2|TRBJ2-2|TRBV14|-
CASSQRAGGTGELFF
TGTGCCAGCAGCCAAAGGGCGGGGGGCACCGGGGAGCTGTTTTTT
>-|TRBJ2-1|TRBV9|-
CASSVSGTTYNEQFF
TGTGCCAGCAGCGTATCCGGGACAACCTACAATGAGCAGTTCTTC
>TRBD1|TRBJ2-7|TRBV6-5|-
CASTLRGQGAGEQYF
TGTGCCAGCACCTTACGGGGCCAGGGGGCGGGGGAGCAGTACTTC
>-|TRBJ1-5|TRBV19|-
CASSREEYSNQPQHF
TGTGCCAGTAGTCGCGAAGAGTATAGCAATCAGCCCCAGCATTTT
>-|TRBJ2-1|TRBV21-1|-
CASSNGLAGGSSYNEQFF
TGTGCCAGCAGCAACGGGCTAGCGGGGGGAAGCTCCTACAATGAGCAGTTCTTC
>-|TRBJ2-7|TRBV5-4|-
CASSLGGPSYEQYF
TGTGCCAGCAGCTTGGGGGGGCCCTCCTACGAGCAGTACTTC
>-|TRBJ2-5|TRBV24-1|once
CATMRDLRETQYF
TGTGCCACCATGAGAGATCTCCGAGAGACCCAGTACTTC
>-|TRBJ2-7|TRBV5-4|-
CASSIIGAAYEQYF
TGTGCCAGCAGCATTATAGGGGCAGCCTACGAGCAGTACTTC
>-|TRBJ2-7|TRBV10-2|-
CASSELGRGLPAYEQYF
TGCGCCAGCAGTGAACTTGGCAGGGGCCTCCCTGCCTACGAGCAGTACTTC
>-|TRBJ2-7|TRBV6-5|-
CASSTRRGSEQYF
TGTGCCAGCAGTACACGACGGGGAAGCGAGCAGTACTTC
>TRBD1|TRBJ2-1|TRBV6-1|once
CASSDRQGNEQFF
TGTGCCAGCAGTGACCGACAGGGGAATGAGCAGTTCTTC
>-|TRBJ1-1|TRBV6-5|-
CASSLQGPQSSTEAFF
TGTGCCAGCAGTTTGCAGGGTCCCCAATCGAGCACTGAAGCTTTCTTT
>TRBD2|TRBJ2-1|TRBV27|-
CASSTRGSGRGNEQFF
TGTGCCAGCAGTACCCGGGGTAGCGGGAGGGGAAATGAGCAGTTCTTC
>TRBD1|TRBJ1-3|TRBV28|-
CATTGGAFGNTIYF
TGTGCCACCACAGGGGGCGCTTTTGGAAACACCATATATTTT
>TRBD1|TRBJ2-5|TRBV3-1/TRBV3-2|-
CASSPYTGGTETQYF
TGTGCCAGCAGCCCCTACACAGGGGGGACAGAGACCCAGTACTTC
>-|TRBJ2-7|TRBV28|-
CASSLEIDLARDEQYF
TGTGCCAGCAGTTTGGAGATCGACCTGGCCAGGGACGAGCAGTACTTC
>-|TRBJ1-4|TRBV6-1|-
CASRRTDATNEKLFF
TGTGCCAGCAGGAGGACAGACGCAACTAATGAAAAACTGTTTTTT
>-|TRBJ2-5|TRBV3-1/TRBV3-2|few
CASSQGRRKETQYF
TGTGCCAGCAGCCAAGGCAGAAGAAAAGAGACCCAGTACTTC
>-|TRBJ2-7|TRBV12-3/TRBV12-4|-
CASSLAGAEQYF
TGTGCCAGCAGTTTAGCAGGGGCCGAGCAGTACTTC
>TRBD1|TRBJ2-1|TRBV18|-
CASSLMQGVSGNEQFF
TGTGCCAGCTCACTGATGCAGGGGGTTTCGGGCAATGAGCAGTTCTTC
>-|TRBJ2-5|TRBV4-2|-
CASSQVWGEETQYF
TGTGCCAGCAGCCAAGTCTGGGGAGAAGAGACCCAGTACTTC
>TRBD2|TRBJ2-1|TRBV2|-
CASSEELAGGVEQFF
TGTGCCAGCAGTGAAGAACTAGCGGGAGGAGTTGAGCAGTTCTTC
>-|TRBJ2-1|TRBV19|-
CASSPQAGPPNEQFF
TGTGCCAGTAGTCCACAAGCGGGCCCCCCAAATGAGCAGTTCTTC
>TRBD1|TRBJ1-1|TRBV30|once
CAWKTGSYTEAFF
TGTGCCTGGAAGACAGGGTCGTACACTGAAGCTTTCTTT
>TRBD1|TRBJ2-3|TRBV7-3|-
CASSSRTGRTDTQYF
TGTGCCAGCAGCTCCCGGACAGGGAGGACAGATACGCAGTATTTT
>TRBD2|TRBJ2-7|TRBV6-5|-
CASSSPGRSLYEQYF
TGTGCCAGCAGTTCCCCCGGGAGGAGCCTCTACGAGCAGTACTTC
>-|TRBJ1-6|TRBV15|-
CATSSQINRGSPLHF
TGTGCCACCAGCAGCCAAATTAATAGGGGTTCACCCCTCCACTTT
>TRBD1|TRBJ2-3|TRBV6-4|-
CASSQGAYTDTQYF
TGTGCCAGCAGCCAGGGGGCCTACACAGATACGCAGTATTTT
>-|TRBJ2-4|TRBV2|-
CASSDPGLGVTKNIQYF
TGTGCCAGCAGTGATCCCGGTCTGGGAGTTACCAAAAACATTCAGTACTTC
>TRBD2|TRBJ2-7|TRBV2|-
CASSAFWGGEQYF
TGTGCCAGCAGTGCCTTTTGGGGGGGTGAGCAGTACTTC
>-|TRBJ2-3|TRBV2|-
CASSQGLSTDTQYF
TGTGCCAGCAGTCAGGGGCTGAGCACAGATACGCAGTATTTT
>TRBD1|TRBJ1-2|TRBV7-9|-
CASSLPGGGYGYTF
TGTGCCAGCAGCTTGCCAGGGGGCGGCTATGGCTACACCTTC